This T cell receptor (beta chain) was identified in a study of OX40 agonist ivuxolimab in advanced cancers. Study-level background: Three dose-escalation patients had partial responses: one with hepatocellular carcinoma and two with cutaneous melanoma. Findings and caveats of the study: Expanded clones tended on average to be more numerous among CD8+ T cells than CD4+.

As regards this clone: Antigen unknown.

CDR3 length equals 16 residues. From germline, CDR1 is SGHRS and CDR2 YFSETQ. J gave up 6 bases and V 1 base, and 9 bases lay outside the gene matches. Using immunoSEQ multiplex PCR, the repertoire was profiled, and TCRdb retains in-frame clones only, with some absent. The sample yields nearly 95,000 clones, 90% to 95% seen once. This receptor was taken from an adult with an advanced solid tumor such as melanoma, head and neck, liver or kidney cancer. Sequencing used CD4+ or CD8+ T cells sorted from blood, obtained in a trial of the OX40 agonist ivuxolimab. V is TRBV5-1 and J is TRBJ2-3; 9 positions agree with TRBD1. The CDR3 DNA reads as TGCGCCAGCAGCTTGTCACAGGGGGCAAAGGTGGATACGCAGTATTTT. This codes for CASSLSQGAKVDTQYF.